The rows below give T cell receptor beta chains drawn from one sample of a study of breast tumors, draining lymph nodes, adjacent tissues. From the multiplex PCR reads, TCRdb called clonotypes with MiXCR, one entry per CDR3 protein. The sample shows around 7,600 distinct CDR3 sequences, around 80% of them seen only once. The sequenced material came from tumor-adjacent breast tissue. The source of these receptors is a female donor with breast cancer. Some clones in this sample may be carry-over from other donors' samples. Each CDR3 is given with its conserved first and last residue. D genes are given only for firm matches. Where a row states a size, it is once, few, many or the class of an expanded clone; other rows omit it.

d_call: TRBD2
j_call: TRBJ2-1
clone_size: NA
v_call: TRBV6-1
cdr3_aa: CASTRTSINEQFF
cdr3_nt: TGTGCCAGCACTAGGACTAGCATCAATGAGCAGTTCTTC

d_call: NA
j_call: TRBJ2-3
clone_size: NA
v_call: TRBV2
cdr3_aa: CASTDDTDTQYF
cdr3_nt: TGTGCCAGCACCGACGATACAGATACGCAGTATTTT

d_call: NA
j_call: TRBJ2-3
clone_size: large
v_call: TRBV10-3
cdr3_aa: CAISDPRDTQYF
cdr3_nt: TGTGCCATCAGTGATCCCCGCGATACGCAGTATTTT

d_call: NA
j_call: TRBJ2-3
clone_size: NA
v_call: TRBV10-3
cdr3_aa: CATRTDFTDTQYF
cdr3_nt: TGTGCCACCCGGACCGACTTCACAGATACGCAGTATTTT

d_call: TRBD1
j_call: TRBJ2-1
clone_size: NA
v_call: TRBV14
cdr3_aa: CASSRDRGYNEQFF
cdr3_nt: TGTGCCAGCAGCCGTGACAGGGGGTATAATGAGCAGTTCTTC

d_call: NA
j_call: TRBJ2-7
clone_size: once
v_call: TRBV24-1
cdr3_aa: CATSGATYGEQYF
cdr3_nt: TGTGCCACCAGTGGGGCGACTTACGGCGAGCAGTACTTC

d_call: TRBD1
j_call: TRBJ1-6
clone_size: NA
v_call: TRBV5-1
cdr3_aa: CASSSGGNGSPLHF
cdr3_nt: TGCGCCAGCAGCTCAGGGGGAAATGGTTCACCCCTCCACTTT

d_call: NA
j_call: TRBJ1-1
clone_size: few
v_call: TRBV10-3
cdr3_aa: CAISEVSANTEAFF
cdr3_nt: TGTGCCATCAGTGAGGTTAGCGCGAACACTGAAGCTTTCTTT

d_call: NA
j_call: TRBJ1-2
clone_size: NA
v_call: TRBV6-1
cdr3_aa: CASRISQGGVVGYTF
cdr3_nt: TGTGCCAGCAGGATAAGTCAAGGTGGCGTCGTTGGCTACACCTTC

d_call: TRBD1
j_call: TRBJ1-2
clone_size: NA
v_call: TRBV15
cdr3_aa: CATSKDRAYGYTF
cdr3_nt: TGTGCCACCAGCAAAGACAGGGCCTATGGCTACACCTTC

d_call: NA
j_call: TRBJ1-2
clone_size: once
v_call: TRBV3-1
cdr3_aa: CANSQAQNYGYTF
cdr3_nt: TGTGCCAACAGCCAAGCCCAGAACTATGGCTACACCTTC

d_call: NA
j_call: TRBJ1-2
clone_size: medium-sized
v_call: TRBV20-1
cdr3_aa: CSAVRGDYGYTF
cdr3_nt: TGCAGTGCCGTGCGGGGGGACTATGGCTACACCTTC

d_call: NA
j_call: TRBJ1-6
clone_size: NA
v_call: TRBV6-5
cdr3_aa: CASKSGTVNSPLHF
cdr3_nt: TGTGCCAGCAAATCCGGGACGGTGAATTCACCCCTCCACTTT

d_call: NA
j_call: TRBJ1-2
clone_size: once
v_call: TRBV25-1
cdr3_aa: CASSESPFPYGYTF
cdr3_nt: TGTGCCAGCAGTGAATCTCCTTTCCCCTATGGCTACACCTTC

d_call: NA
j_call: TRBJ1-1
clone_size: few
v_call: TRBV6-1
cdr3_aa: CASSADYDFTEAFF
cdr3_nt: TGTGCCAGCAGTGCGGATTACGATTTCACTGAAGCTTTCTTT

d_call: TRBD1
j_call: TRBJ2-6
clone_size: NA
v_call: TRBV2
cdr3_aa: CASRPLGQASSGANVLTF
cdr3_nt: TGTGCCAGCAGGCCCCTGGGACAGGCCAGCTCTGGGGCCAACGTCCTGACTTTC

d_call: NA
j_call: TRBJ2-7
clone_size: NA
v_call: TRBV7-6
cdr3_aa: CASSWESIAEPYEQYF
cdr3_nt: TGTGCCAGCAGCTGGGAGTCCATAGCCGAACCATACGAGCAGTACTTC

d_call: NA
j_call: TRBJ2-3
clone_size: NA
v_call: TRBV20-1
cdr3_aa: CSARYSDTQYF
cdr3_nt: TGCAGTGCTAGATACTCAGATACGCAGTATTTT

d_call: NA
j_call: TRBJ2-7
clone_size: NA
v_call: TRBV6-4
cdr3_aa: CASSDSSSYEQYF
cdr3_nt: TGTGCCAGCAGTGACAGCTCGTCCTACGAGCAGTACTTC

d_call: NA
j_call: TRBJ2-1
clone_size: NA
v_call: TRBV12-3/TRBV12-4
cdr3_aa: CASSFGSSYNEQFF
cdr3_nt: TGTGCCAGCAGTTTCGGGAGTTCCTACAATGAGCAGTTCTTC

d_call: NA
j_call: TRBJ1-3
clone_size: NA
v_call: TRBV20-1
cdr3_aa: CSARDRGFGNTIYF
cdr3_nt: TGCAGTGCTAGAGACCGAGGATTTGGAAACACCATATATTTT

d_call: TRBD1
j_call: TRBJ2-7
clone_size: medium-sized
v_call: TRBV2
cdr3_aa: CASSSPGTGMREQYF
cdr3_nt: TGTGCCAGCAGCTCACCCGGGACAGGGATGCGCGAGCAGTACTTC

d_call: TRBD1
j_call: TRBJ2-1
clone_size: once
v_call: TRBV11-3
cdr3_aa: CASSPTGAAYNEQFF
cdr3_nt: TGTGCCAGCAGTCCGACAGGGGCGGCGTACAATGAGCAATTCTTC

d_call: NA
j_call: TRBJ2-5
clone_size: NA
v_call: TRBV20-1
cdr3_aa: CSVRGGGSTQYF
cdr3_nt: TGCAGTGTTAGAGGGGGTGGCTCGACCCAGTACTTC

d_call: NA
j_call: TRBJ2-5
clone_size: NA
v_call: TRBV12-3/TRBV12-4
cdr3_aa: CASTSEEGETQYF
cdr3_nt: TGTGCCAGCACATCGGAGGAAGGAGAGACCCAGTACTTC

d_call: TRBD1
j_call: TRBJ1-2
clone_size: NA
v_call: TRBV19
cdr3_aa: CASFPGGPLYGYTF
cdr3_nt: TGTGCCAGTTTTCCAGGGGGGCCTCTCTATGGCTACACCTTC

d_call: NA
j_call: TRBJ2-1
clone_size: once
v_call: TRBV5-1
cdr3_aa: CASSPGTTYNEQFF
cdr3_nt: TGCGCCAGCAGCCCTGGGACAACTTACAATGAGCAGTTCTTC

d_call: NA
j_call: TRBJ1-2
clone_size: once
v_call: TRBV29-1
cdr3_aa: CSVAADGYGHTF
cdr3_nt: TGCAGCGTCGCCGCAGACGGCTATGGCCACACCTTC

d_call: NA
j_call: TRBJ2-7
clone_size: NA
v_call: TRBV6-1
cdr3_aa: CASSESRTGSSYEQYF
cdr3_nt: TGTGCCAGCAGTGAGAGTCGTACAGGGTCCTCCTACGAGCAGTACTTC

d_call: NA
j_call: TRBJ2-2
clone_size: medium-sized
v_call: TRBV5-1
cdr3_aa: CASSLAGQGWTGELFF
cdr3_nt: TGTGCCAGCAGCTTGGCTGGGCAGGGGTGGACCGGGGAGCTGTTTTTT

d_call: NA
j_call: TRBJ1-2
clone_size: many
v_call: TRBV28
cdr3_aa: CASSSQTLNYGYTF
cdr3_nt: TGTGCCAGCAGTTCACAGACACTTAACTATGGCTACACCTTC

d_call: NA
j_call: TRBJ2-1
clone_size: NA
v_call: TRBV4-2
cdr3_aa: CASSPRGSSDNEQFF
cdr3_nt: TGTGCCAGCAGCCCCCGAGGTTCTAGTGACAATGAGCAGTTCTTC